The 12 T cell receptor beta chains given below trace back to one sample, sequenced in a study of cytomegalovirus exposure and HLA in healthy donors. 13 Jbeta primers and 60 Vbeta primers were used for the PCR. Measured with immunoSEQ multiplex PCR; TCRdb has only the in-frame clones, and not every one. The sample has roughly 130,000 clones; about 74% are singletons. Sample: PBMCs. These receptors all stem from a man between 18 and 35 years old in good health and CMV-seropositive.

This clone was seen once. Other DNA variants within this sample encode the same CDR3. The chain is built from TRBV6-5 and TRBJ1-4, with D unclear. This CDR3 has 12 amino acids. V was cut by 7 bases and J by 8 bases, with 11 bases left in between. CDR1 MNHEY and CDR2 SVGAGI come from the germline V gene. CDR3 DNA sequence: TGTGCCAGCACCCAAAGAGGAGAAAAACTGTTTTTT. This translates into CASTQRGEKLFF.

V usage is TRBV19 and J usage is TRBJ2-1; the match to TRBD1 covers 11 bases. The CDR3 runs to 16 residues. CDR1 and CDR2 from the germline V gene are LNHDA and SQIVND (reference sequence). J gave up 5 bases and V 6 bases, and 9 bases lay outside the gene matches. CDR3 protein: CASSRRTGGADNEQFF. CDR3 nucleotide sequence: TGTGCCAGTAGCCGCCGGACAGGGGGCGCGGACAATGAGCAGTTCTTC.

This chain joins TRBV4-1 and TRBJ2-7; weak D call: TRBD1 (5 bases). Per germline, CDR1 MGHRA and CDR2 YSYEKL. Trimming shortened V by 1 base and J by 5 bases, and 12 bases separated the two germline ends. The CDR3 covers 14 residues. The CDR3 sequence is CASSQVFQGHEQYF. As DNA, the CDR3 is TGCGCCAGCAGCCAAGTATTCCAGGGCCACGAGCAGTACTTC.

The sample holds a few counts of this clone. V usage is TRBV9 and J usage is TRBJ1-6; D is perhaps TRBD1 (6 bases). Trimming stripped 0 bases from V and 8 bases from J, with 9 bases between. Germline CDR1 and CDR2: SGDLS and YYNGEE. CDR3 length: 14 amino acids. The CDR3 region is CASSVAYRDSPLHF. CDR3 nucleotide sequence: TGTGCCAGCAGCGTAGCTTACAGGGATTCACCCCTCCACTTT.

This chain links TRBV19 with TRBJ1-2, with 7 positions matching TRBD1. CDR1 and CDR2 (germline): LNHDA, SQIVND (reference sequence). Trimming removed 6 bases from V and 4 bases from J; junction bases left unmatched: 8. CDR3 length equals 14 residues. CDR3 amino acids: CASSSDRALYGYTF. The CDR3 coding sequence is TGTGCCAGTAGCAGCGACAGGGCCCTCTATGGCTACACCTTC.

J is TRBJ1-6 and V is TRBV9; 8 bases match TRBD1. The V gene's germline CDR1 is SGDLS and CDR2 YYNGEE. Germline trimming cut 7 bases from V and 7 bases from J; bases unmatched to any gene: 4. The CDR3 contains 13 residues. The CDR3 sequence: CASRDRSNSPLHF. The CDR3 coding sequence is TGTGCCAGCCGGGACAGGTCGAATTCACCCCTCCACTTT.

This clone appeared once. V gene TRBV5-1 combines with J gene TRBJ2-3; 12 bases are shared with TRBD2. CDR1 SGHRS and CDR2 YFSETQ come from the germline V gene. CDR3 size: 17 residues. Losses at the gene ends were 0 bases for V and 3 bases for J; bases not matched to a gene: 5. The CDR3, as DNA: TGCGCCAGCAGCTTGGGACTAGCGGGAGTATCGACAGATACGCAGTATTTT. Its protein is CASSLGLAGVSTDTQYF.

This rearrangement joins TRBV6-6 to TRBJ1-5; 7 bases align to TRBD1. CDR1 and CDR2 from the germline V gene are MNHNY and SVGAGI (reference sequence). Trimming took 6 bases from V and 4 from J; bases not matched to a gene: 6. The CDR3 is made up of 14 amino acids. The CDR3 sequence is CASSRARGNQPQHF. The CDR3 DNA is TGTGCCAGCAGCCGTGCCAGGGGGAATCAGCCCCAGCATTTT.

This clone appeared a single time. V usage is TRBV6-4 and J usage is TRBJ2-5, with unresolved D. Germline V gene sequence: CDR1 MRHNA, CDR2 SNTAGT. This CDR3 spans 13 amino acids. With 0 bases removed from V and 11 bases from J, the gap between germline ends came to 13 bases. The CDR3 reads CASSDSTDTPQYF. CDR3 nucleotide sequence: TGTGCCAGCAGTGACTCGACCGACACCCCGCAGTACTTC.

The rearrangement links TRBV28 to TRBJ1-5; D possibly corresponds to TRBD1 (5 bases). CDR1 and CDR2 (germline): MDHEN, SYDVKM. The CDR3 is made up of 16 amino acids. Trimming shortened V by 5 bases and J by 2 bases, and 16 bases separated the two germline ends. CDR3 sequence: CASSPFQGPRNQPQHF. CDR3 bases: TGTGCCAGCAGTCCCTTCCAGGGTCCGCGCAATCAGCCCCAGCATTTT.

This clone was observed once. The rearrangement links TRBV29-1 to TRBJ1-1; no clear D gene. Germline lookup yields CDR1 SQVTM and CDR2 ANQGSEA. V lost 4 bases, J lost 0 bases, and 9 bases lay in between. There are 13 residues in the CDR3. The CDR3 loop reads CSVGQIMNTEAFF. The CDR3 nucleotides are TGCAGCGTTGGGCAGATCATGAACACTGAAGCTTTCTTT.

DNA for the CDR3: TGTGCCAGCAGCTTACAGCCGGTGATCGAAGCTTTCTTT. Protein sequence: CASSLQPVIEAFF. The V gene is TRBV5-6, the J gene TRBJ1-1; D is uncertain. The CDR3 length is 13 residues. Trimming shortened V by 2 bases and J by 8 bases, and 13 bases separated the two germline ends. Germline V gives CDR1 SGHDT, CDR2 YYEEEE.